Below, 29 T cell receptor beta chains from the same sample are listed, as sequenced in a study of post-analysis software for immune sequencing data. Overall study findings and caveats: A handful of TRBV segments appeared more often in patients than in controls, and TRBV5-6, TRBV5-1 and TRBV20-1 were among these.

No antigens are known for them. Researchers reported that TCR beta cDNA libraries carried unique molecular identifiers. One entry per CDR3 protein results from TCRdb running MiXCR on the PCR reads. This table has 400,000 to 500,000 distinct CDR3 sequences, about 40% appearing once. The sample consisted of blood. Receptors were obtained from a girl aged 2-10 years with multiple sclerosis.

Details on this clonotype: The junction departs from germline at one end; a sequencing error may be responsible. The J gene is TRBJ2-4, the V gene TRBV6-6; D gene ambiguous. Germline-derived CDR1 and CDR2 are MNHNY and SVGAGI (reference sequence). The CDR3 covers 12 residues. In DNA form, the CDR3 reads TGTGCCAGCAGTTACTCGAATGAGGAGCAGGACTTC. Translation gives CASSYSNEEQDF.

Only a few counts were recorded for this clonotype. DNA for the CDR3: TGTGCCAGCCACGACGGATACTATGGCTACACCTTC. Its protein product is CASHDGYYGYTF. The rearrangement joins TRBV9 to TRBJ1-2; D gene unclear. The CDR3 totals 12 residues. Germline CDR1 reads SGDLS; CDR2 reads YYNGEE. V lost 7 bases and J lost 3, with 10 bases in between.

The table lists this clonotype with many counts. The chain carries TRBV4-3 and TRBJ2-7; a weak D match, TRBD2 (6 bases). V was trimmed by 0 bases and J by 3 bases, leaving 15 bases between them. CDR3 size: 16 residues. Germline CDR1 LGHNA, CDR2 YSLEER. The CDR3 loop reads CASSQDLWRGNYEQYF. CDR3 DNA sequence: TGCGCCAGCAGCCAAGATTTATGGCGGGGAAACTACGAGCAGTACTTC.

The chain is built from TRBV12-5 and TRBJ1-4; a weak D match, TRBD1 (5 bases). Germline loops: CDR1 LGHNT, CDR2 FRNRAP. Trimming took 0 bases from V and 0 from J, leaving 14 bases between them. The CDR3 length is 18 residues. CDR3 bases: TGTGCTAGTGGTTTGGTACCGGAACAGGCCCCAACTAATGAAAAACTGTTTTTT. Translated: CASGLVPEQAPTNEKLFF.

The chain is built from TRBV13 and TRBJ2-3; TRBD1 agrees at 7 bases. CDR1 PRHDT and CDR2 FYEKMQ come from the germline V gene (reference sequence). V gave up 2 bases and J gave up 0 bases; unmatched junction bases: 11. The CDR3 loop spans 18 amino acids. The CDR3 DNA follows: TGTGCCAGCAGCTTACTAGGGGACAGAATATCAAGCACAGATACGCAGTATTTT. It codes for CASSLLGDRISSTDTQYF.

The genes are TRBV18 and TRBJ1-2, with TRBD1 as a possible D gene (6 bases). V was shortened by 4 bases and J by 3 bases, with 12 bases between the two germline ends. This CDR3 comprises 14 residues. In germline, CDR1 is KGHSH, CDR2 LQKENI. In DNA, the CDR3 is TGTGCCAGCTCACTCGAGGGGGATTACTATGGCTACACCTTC. The encoded protein is CASSLEGDYYGYTF.

This clonotype was picked up a small number of times. This chain links TRBV11-1 with TRBJ2-7; D remains ambiguous. The CDR3 is made up of 14 amino acids. Trimming left V 11 bases short and J 1 base short, with 18 bases between. The germline gives CDR1 SGHAT, CDR2 FQDESV (reference sequence). The CDR3 loop is CACAFGLGSYEQYF. The CDR3 DNA is TGTGCCTGCGCGTTTGGTCTAGGATCCTACGAGCAGTACTTC.

This clonotype was detected a few times. The rearrangement uses TRBV7-2 and TRBJ1-2; the D gene is possibly TRBD1 (6 bases). With 2 bases removed from V and 1 base from J, the gap between germline ends came to 14 bases. From germline, CDR1 is SGHTA and CDR2 FQGNSA. The CDR3 contains 16 residues. The CDR3 is CASSLRRGRGNYGYTF. In DNA, the CDR3 is TGTGCCAGCAGCTTACGGCGGGGGCGGGGTAACTATGGCTACACCTTC.

The CDR3 bases are TGTGCCAGCAGTTACTCGAGCGGGGGGAGGACAGAGACCCAGTACTTC. Encoded protein: CASSYSSGGRTETQYF. The chain is built from TRBV6-6 and TRBJ2-7, with TRBD2 identical over 9 bases. The J call may be wrong; the DNA end is better matched by TRBJ2-5. Germline CDR1 MNHNY, CDR2 SVGAGI (reference sequence). This CDR3 has 16 amino acids.

V and J are TRBV29-1 and TRBJ1-2; a possible D gene is TRBD1 (6 bases). V lost 4 bases and J 6 bases, leaving 12 bases between the germline ends. The CDR3 covers 12 residues. Germline lookup yields CDR1 SQVTM and CDR2 ANQGSEA. The CDR3 DNA sequence: TGCAGCGTTGGGCAGGGGATGGATGGCTACACCTTC. Its translation is CSVGQGMDGYTF.

This clonotype was detected once. CDR3: CASSLGRHTGRETQYF. For the CDR3, the DNA is TGTGCCAGCAGCTTGGGGAGGCATACAGGGAGAGAGACCCAGTACTTC. The gene calls are TRBV7-3 and TRBJ2-7; TRBD1 or TRBD2 may be the D gene (6 bases each). The end of the DNA fits TRBJ2-5 better, so the J call may be wrong. Germline CDR1 SGHTA, CDR2 FQGTGA. The CDR3 runs to 16 residues.

This clonotype was counted only a few times. The genes are TRBV4-2 and TRBJ2-1, with D perhaps TRBD1 (7 bases). The CDR3 has 16 amino acids. The V and J ends lost 1 base and 8 bases respectively, with 18 bases between them. Germline V lookup: CDR1 LGHNA, CDR2 YNFKEQ. This chain's CDR3 is CASSQGGGGPEDEQFF. CDR3 sequence (DNA): TGTGCCAGCAGCCAAGGAGGAGGGGGCCCGGAGGATGAGCAGTTCTTC.

This clonotype has a handful of counts. This chain joins TRBV20-1 and TRBJ2-4, with D possibly TRBD1 on 8 matching bases. With the DNA end fitting TRBJ2-5 better, the J assignment may be wrong. Germline V lookup: CDR1 DFQATT, CDR2 SNEGSKA (reference sequence). The CDR3 spans 13 residues. The CDR3 DNA follows: TGCAGTGCTAATAACAGGGGGGGGGAGACCCAGTACTTC. It encodes CSANNRGGETQYF.

This clonotype was found many times. The chain uses TRBV10-3 and TRBJ2-5; 13 bases are shared with TRBD2. The V gene's germline CDR1 is ENHRY and CDR2 SYGVKD. V was clipped by 4 bases and J by 0 bases; unmatched bases: 2. The CDR3 length is 16 residues. CDR3: CAISGGTSGDQETQYF. The CDR3 DNA is TGTGCCATCAGTGGCGGGACTAGCGGGGACCAAGAGACCCAGTACTTC.

J is TRBJ2-4 and V is TRBV5-1; 9 bases fit TRBD1. The DNA end lines up better with TRBJ2-7; the J call may be wrong. Germline CDR1 SGHRS, CDR2 YFSETQ. The length of the CDR3 is 14 residues. The CDR3 reads CASSPGQGFSEQYF. CDR3 nucleotides: TGCGCCAGCAGCCCGGGACAGGGATTTTCCGAGCAGTACTTC.

This clonotype was counted between two and nine times. V gene TRBV29-1 combines with J gene TRBJ2-7; 7 bases line up with TRBD1. The CDR3 extends over 15 amino acids. V trimming: 5 bases; J trimming: 2 bases; junction bases outside the gene matches: 12. Looked up from germline, CDR1 is SQVTM and CDR2 is ANQGSEA. The CDR3 reads CSVSEAGTETYEQYF. CDR3 DNA: TGCAGCGTTTCTGAAGCCGGGACAGAGACCTACGAGCAGTACTTC.

The CDR3 DNA sequence: TGCGCCAGCAGCTCAGACAGTAACTACAATGAGCAGTTCTTC. Amino acid sequence: CASSSDSNYNEQFF. This chain connects TRBV5-1 to TRBJ2-1; D perhaps matches TRBD1 (5 bases). This CDR3 spans 14 amino acids. Trimming took off 3 bases at V and 3 bases at J, with 10 bases between the two ends. Per germline, CDR1 SGHRS and CDR2 YFSETQ.

This clonotype was seen a single time. The chain links TRBV9 to TRBJ2-5; 8 nucleotides line up with TRBD2. V shed 1 base and J 7 bases; nucleotides not matched to a gene: 9. This CDR3 has 15 amino acids. The germline V gene has CDR1 SGDLS and CDR2 YYNGEE. CDR3 bases: TGTGCCAGCAGCGTAAGTTACTCCGGGAGGGGGACCCAGTACTTC. Protein: CASSVSYSGRGTQYF.

The chain recombines TRBV11-2 with TRBJ1-1, with TRBD1 matching 8 bases. The CDR3 sequence is 14 residues long. Germline V gene sequence: CDR1 SGHAT, CDR2 FQNNGV. V shed 1 base and J 11 bases; nucleotides not matched to a gene: 9. This CDR3 reads CASSLVGTGSRAFF. The CDR3 DNA reads as TGTGCCAGCAGCTTAGTTGGGACAGGATCCAGGGCTTTCTTT.

The V and J genes are TRBV6-5 and TRBJ1-1; no firm D call. The CDR3 runs to 13 residues. Germline V CDR1 and CDR2: MNHEY, SVGAGI. Trimming pared 6 bases from V and 0 bases from J, leaving 8 bases between. The CDR3 here is CASRRSMNTEAFF. In DNA form, the CDR3 reads TGTGCCAGCAGAAGGAGTATGAACACTGAAGCTTTCTTT.

This chain uses TRBV5-1 with TRBJ2-5, with 8 bases lining up with TRBD2. Germline assignment: CDR1 SGHRS and CDR2 YFSETQ. With 4 bases clipped from V and 2 bases from J, the junction kept 4 bases outside the gene matches. The CDR3 loop spans 14 amino acids. CDR3 nucleotide sequence: TGCGCCAGCAGCCTCTCTAGCGGGCAAGAGACCCAGTACTTC. Amino acids: CASSLSSGQETQYF.

V and J are TRBV5-6 and TRBJ2-5; maybe TRBD2 (7 bases). The V and J ends lost 6 bases and 11 bases respectively, with 26 bases between them. CDR1 is SGHDT, CDR2 YYEEEE, per germline. This CDR3 region has 15 residues. DNA for the CDR3: TGTGCCAGCATGCCTTTAGGGGGGGCCAAGAATGAGCAGTACTTC. Its protein is CASMPLGGAKNEQYF.

This rearrangement joins TRBV6-5 to TRBJ2-7; D not certain. The V gene lost 4 bases and the J gene lost 1 base, with 11 bases spanning the gap. Germline CDR1 MNHEY, CDR2 SVGAGI. The CDR3 consists of 14 residues. CDR3 region: CASSSGQESYEQYF. CDR3 bases: TGTGCCAGCAGTTCTGGGCAGGAGTCCTACGAGCAGTACTTC.

This chain links TRBV11-3 with TRBJ2-1; the match to TRBD2 covers 7 bases. This CDR3 is 15 amino acids long. Germline V gene sequence: CDR1 SGHNT, CDR2 YENEEA. V gave up 3 bases and J gave up 4 bases; unmatched junction bases: 6. CDR3 nucleotide sequence: TGTGCCAGCAGCTTGCGGGAGTCGTCTTACAATGAGCAGTTCTTC. It yields the protein CASSLRESSYNEQFF.

This sequence joins TRBV10-3 and TRBJ2-1, with a weak D call TRBD2 (6 bases). The CDR3 consists of 15 residues. Germline values: CDR1 ENHRY, CDR2 SYGVKD. Trimming pared 4 bases from V and 0 bases from J, leaving 10 bases between. In DNA form, the CDR3 reads TGTGCCATCAGTGGGGAGGCGAGCTCCTACAATGAGCAGTTCTTC. Its translation is CAISGEASSYNEQFF.

The chain uses TRBV6-6 and TRBJ1-1; weak D call: TRBD1 (6 bases). V shed 5 bases and J shed 2 bases, with 9 bases lying between them. This CDR3 has 13 amino acids. CDR1 is MNHNY and CDR2 is SVGAGI in the germline V gene (reference sequence). The chain's CDR3 is CASSADRNTEAFF. CDR3 DNA: TGTGCCAGCAGTGCGGACAGAAACACTGAAGCTTTCTTT.

This clonotype has a handful of counts. The chain couples TRBV7-2 to TRBJ2-1, with 12 bases fitting TRBD2. There are 15 residues in the CDR3. CDR1 is SGHTA, CDR2 FQGNSA, per germline. With V trimmed by 8 bases and J by 5 bases, 7 bases remained unmatched. The CDR3 is CASRTRTSGDNEQFF. CDR3 DNA sequence: TGTGCCAGCCGGACGCGGACTAGCGGGGACAATGAGCAGTTCTTC. The full variable domain, in which reference TRBV7-2 and TRBJ2-1 provide the parts outside the CDR3, is GAGVSQSPSNKVTEKGKDVELRCDPISGHTALYWYRQSLGQGLEFLIYFQGNSAPDKSGLPSDRFSAERTGGSVSTLTIQRTQQEDSAVYLCASRTRTSGDNEQFFGPGTRLTVL.

This clonotype was detected once. The chain uses TRBV28 and TRBJ1-1, with D uncertain. Germline CDR1 is MDHEN and CDR2 is SYDVKM. The CDR3 has 13 residues. The V end was cut by 10 bases, the J end by 10 bases, with 22 bases between. The CDR3 is CANSPVVGPGAFF. DNA for the CDR3: TGTGCCAACTCACCGGTGGTAGGGCCGGGAGCTTTCTTT.

This clonotype was detected only a few times. V gene TRBV29-1 combines with J gene TRBJ2-5; D possibly uses TRBD1 or TRBD2 (6 bases each). Trimming removed 3 bases at V and 1 base at J, with 12 bases between. The CDR3 totals 14 residues. The germline V gene has CDR1 SQVTM and CDR2 ANQGSEA. CDR3 loop: CSVDPGASQETQYF. CDR3 bases: TGCAGCGTTGATCCGGGGGCCTCCCAAGAGACCCAGTACTTC.